The clone carrying this TCR beta chain has just a few counts. Its antigen is currently unknown. For the second PCR, which ran for about 7 to 11 cycles, a sample-barcoded 5' primer and a J-beta primer mix were used. A template-switch adaptor with 12 random nucleotides tagged each cDNA molecule. TCRdb re-analysed the 5' RACE reads in MiXCR, keeping a single row per CDR3 protein. The data contain around 1,000,000 distinct CDR3 sequences, more than 30% of them singletons. V was pared by 0 bases and J by 4 bases, with 16 bases between. CDR3 length: 16 amino acids. CDR1 is SGDLS, CDR2 YYNGEE, per germline. These data originate in a study of blood T cells in healthy people across ages. Study-level findings and limits: Diversity of TCR beta per million T cells declined in a roughly linear way with age. Higher diversity and more naive CD4+ cells were features of long-lived donors, compared to aged donors. Researchers judged that diversity estimates from one million T cells fell short of true values.

Sequences were obtained from blood. The V call is TRBV9, the J call TRBJ1-2; D ambiguous. This TCR derives from a man younger than 30 in good health. In DNA form, the CDR3 reads TGTGCCAGCAGCGTAGAAGCAGCTTCAGCCCCCTATGGCTACACCTTC. It translates to CASSVEAASAPYGYTF.